The 7 T cell receptor beta chains below were found in one sample sequenced in a study of blood T cell repertoires in COVID-19. Data came from immunoSEQ multiplex PCR; TCRdb stores just in-frame clones and leaves some out. The table has fewer than 250,000 clones, around four fifths seen once. The sequencing sample was made of peripheral blood. The receptors were sampled from an older woman with active or convalescent COVID-19.

This rearrangement joins TRBV13 to TRBJ1-1, with 11 bases that match TRBD1. CDR1 PRHDT and CDR2 FYEKMQ come from the germline V gene (reference sequence). Germline trimming cut 5 bases from V and 11 bases from J; bases unmatched to any gene: 13. There are 15 residues in the CDR3. CDR3 DNA sequence: TGTGCCAGCAGCGCTCGGACAGGGGGCGTCCCTATGGCTTTCTTT. This translates into CASSARTGGVPMAFF.

The chain recombines TRBV19 with TRBJ2-1; 12 bases agree with TRBD2. This CDR3 spans 14 amino acids. Germline V CDR1 and CDR2: LNHDA, SQIVND (reference sequence). J was trimmed by 9 bases and V by 3 bases; bases with no gene match: 3. The CDR3 loop reads CASSIGLAGIEQFF. The CDR3, as DNA: TGTGCCAGTAGTATTGGACTAGCGGGAATTGAGCAGTTCTTC.

A single count supports this clone. This chain connects TRBV28 to TRBJ2-7; D possibly corresponds to TRBD1 (6 bases). V was cut by 2 bases and J by 2 bases, with 10 bases left in between. This CDR3 contains 14 residues. Germline V gene sequence: CDR1 MDHEN, CDR2 SYDVKM. CDR3 in amino acids: CASSLGTMPYEQYV. CDR3 bases: TGTGCCAGCAGTTTAGGGACAATGCCCTACGAGCAGTACGTC.

The chain links TRBV4-1 to TRBJ1-5; D might be TRBD1 (5 bases). The CDR3 has 15 amino acids. CDR1 and CDR2 (germline): MGHRA, YSYEKL. V lost 3 bases and J lost 5, with 14 bases in between. The CDR3 loop is CASSQRLGTHQPQHF. The CDR3 DNA sequence: TGCGCCAGCAGCCAGCGCCTGGGGACTCATCAGCCCCAGCATTTT.

V is TRBV12-3 or TRBV12-4 and J is TRBJ2-1, with a tentative D call TRBD1 (5 bases). V was cut by 5 bases and J by 7 bases, with 12 bases left in between. This CDR3 has 13 amino acids. This chain's CDR3 is CASSAGFGNEQFF. The CDR3 bases are TGTGCCAGCAGTGCAGGGTTTGGTAATGAGCAGTTCTTC.

The chain combines TRBV19 with TRBJ1-5; TRBD1 aligns across 7 bases. The V gene end was trimmed by 3 bases and the J gene end by 2 bases; junction bases not matched to a gene: 4. The CDR3 sequence is 15 residues long. Germline V lookup: CDR1 LNHDA, CDR2 SQIVND (reference sequence). The CDR3 DNA reads as TGTGCCAGTAGTATGAGGGGGCAGGGCAATCAGCCCCAGCATTTT. Amino acid sequence: CASSMRGQGNQPQHF.

This clone was found a few times. V and J are TRBV5-6 and TRBJ2-1; 8 nucleotides match TRBD2. The CDR3 loop spans 17 amino acids. Germline CDR1 is SGHDT and CDR2 is YYEEEE. Trimming at V came to 10 bases and at J to 6 bases, leaving 21 bases not matched to a gene. CDR3 nucleotides: TGTGCCGAAAACCCCGGGACTAGGGCCCCGGGGGGCAATGAGCAGTTCTTC. Its protein is CAENPGTRAPGGNEQFF.